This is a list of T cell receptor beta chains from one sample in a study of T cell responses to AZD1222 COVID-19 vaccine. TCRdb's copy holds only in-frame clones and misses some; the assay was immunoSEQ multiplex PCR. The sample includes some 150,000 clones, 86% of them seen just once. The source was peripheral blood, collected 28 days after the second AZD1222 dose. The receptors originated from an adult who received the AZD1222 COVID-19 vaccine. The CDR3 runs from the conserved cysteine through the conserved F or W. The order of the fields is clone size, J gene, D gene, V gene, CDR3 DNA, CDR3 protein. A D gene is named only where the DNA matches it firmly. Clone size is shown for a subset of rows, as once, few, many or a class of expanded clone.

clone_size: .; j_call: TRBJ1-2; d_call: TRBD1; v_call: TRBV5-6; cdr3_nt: TGTGCCAGCAGGAGACAGGGCCACTATGGCTACACCTTC; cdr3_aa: CASRRQGHYGYTF
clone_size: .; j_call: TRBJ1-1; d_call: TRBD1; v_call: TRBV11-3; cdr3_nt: TGTGCCAGCAGCTCCTCGGGACAGGGTGCCGAAGCTTTCTTT; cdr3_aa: CASSSSGQGAEAFF
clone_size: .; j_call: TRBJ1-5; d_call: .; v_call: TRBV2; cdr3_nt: TGTGCCAGCGGTGGCAGGGAGGGTCAGCCCCAGCATTTT; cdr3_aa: CASGGREGQPQHF
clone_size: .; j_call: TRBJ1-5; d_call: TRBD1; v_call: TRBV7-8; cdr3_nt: TGTGCCAGCAGCTTAATCCGGACAGGGATGAGCAATCAGCCCCAGCATTTT; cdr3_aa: CASSLIRTGMSNQPQHF
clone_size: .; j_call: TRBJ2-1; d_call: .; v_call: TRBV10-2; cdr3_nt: TGCGCCAGCAACCCGAACGGTTACAATGAGCAGTTCTTC; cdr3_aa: CASNPNGYNEQFF
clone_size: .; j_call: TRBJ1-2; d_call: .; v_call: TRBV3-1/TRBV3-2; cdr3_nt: TGTGCCAGCAGCCCCTCGGACGTTAACTATGGCTACACCTTC; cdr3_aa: CASSPSDVNYGYTF
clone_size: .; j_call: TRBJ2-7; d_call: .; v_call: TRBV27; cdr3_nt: TGTGCCAGCAGTTACGGGTACGAGCAGTACTTC; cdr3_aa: CASSYGYEQYF
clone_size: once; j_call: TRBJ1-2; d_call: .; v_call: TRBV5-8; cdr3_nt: TGTGCCAGCAGCTTGGATTTGAGCAGTGATGGCTACACCTTC; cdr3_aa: CASSLDLSSDGYTF
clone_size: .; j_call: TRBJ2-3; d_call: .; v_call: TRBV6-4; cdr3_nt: TGTGCCAGCAGTGAGTCACTAGCTACAGATACGCAGTATTTT; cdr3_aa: CASSESLATDTQYF
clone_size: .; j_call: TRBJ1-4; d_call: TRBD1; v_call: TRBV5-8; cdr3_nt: TGTGCCAGCAGCCGGGGACAGATGGGGGAAAAACTGTTTTTT; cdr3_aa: CASSRGQMGEKLFF
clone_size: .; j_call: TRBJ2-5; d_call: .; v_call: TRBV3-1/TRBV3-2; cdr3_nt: TGTGCCAGCAGCCCCCCAGGAGAGACCCAGTACTTC; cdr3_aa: CASSPPGETQYF
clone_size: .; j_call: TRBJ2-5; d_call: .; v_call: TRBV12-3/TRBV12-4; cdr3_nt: TGTGCCAGCAGTTTAGCCCGACCCGAGACCCAGTACTTC; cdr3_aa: CASSLARPETQYF
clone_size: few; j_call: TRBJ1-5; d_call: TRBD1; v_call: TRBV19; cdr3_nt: TGTGCCAGTAGGGCAGGGGGGATTAGGGATCAGCCCCAGCATTTT; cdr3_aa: CASRAGGIRDQPQHF
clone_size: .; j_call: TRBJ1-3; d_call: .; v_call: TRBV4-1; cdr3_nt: TGCGCCAGCAGCCTCGCCGGGATTCCTGGAAACACCATATATTTT; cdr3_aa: CASSLAGIPGNTIYF
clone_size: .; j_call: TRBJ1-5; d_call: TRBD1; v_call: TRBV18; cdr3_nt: TGTGCCAGCTCACCGAGACAGGGAGGGTATAGCAATCAGCCCCAGCATTTT; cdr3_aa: CASSPRQGGYSNQPQHF
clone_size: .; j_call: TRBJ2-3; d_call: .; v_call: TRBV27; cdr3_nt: TGTGCCAGCAGTCTTAAAGGGGCGGGCACAGATACGCAGTATTTT; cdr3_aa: CASSLKGAGTDTQYF
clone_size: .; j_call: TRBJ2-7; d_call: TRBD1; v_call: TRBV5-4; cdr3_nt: TGTGCCAGCAGCAGTAACGACAGGGGTCCATACGAGCAGTACTTC; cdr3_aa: CASSSNDRGPYEQYF
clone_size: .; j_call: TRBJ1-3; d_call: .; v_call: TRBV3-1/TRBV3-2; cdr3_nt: TGTGCCAGCAGCCCGCCCCGAGCTGGAAACACCATATATTTT; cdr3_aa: CASSPPRAGNTIYF
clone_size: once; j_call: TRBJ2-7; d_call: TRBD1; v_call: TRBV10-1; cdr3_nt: TGCGCCAGCCGCCCGACAGGGGGGAACGAGCAGTACTTC; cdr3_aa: CASRPTGGNEQYF
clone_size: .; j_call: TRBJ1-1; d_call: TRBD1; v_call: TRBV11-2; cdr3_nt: TGTGCCAGCAGCTTAGATAACAATTACCGACAGGGGGATACTGAAGCTTTCTTT; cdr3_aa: CASSLDNNYRQGDTEAFF
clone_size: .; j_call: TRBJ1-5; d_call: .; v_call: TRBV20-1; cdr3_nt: TGCAGTGCTAGTGTACAGGACCGTAGCAATCAGCCCCAGCATTTT; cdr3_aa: CSASVQDRSNQPQHF
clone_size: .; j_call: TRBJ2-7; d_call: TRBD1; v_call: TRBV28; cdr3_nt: TGTGCCAGCAGCCCGACTACAGGGGCCTACGAGCAGTACTTC; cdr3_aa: CASSPTTGAYEQYF
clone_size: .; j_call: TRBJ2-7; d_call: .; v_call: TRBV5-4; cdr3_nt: TGTGCCAGCAGCTTGAGGCAGGGCGAGTCCTACGAGCAGTACTTC; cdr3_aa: CASSLRQGESYEQYF
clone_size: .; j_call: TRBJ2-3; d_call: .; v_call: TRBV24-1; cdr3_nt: TGTGCCACCAGTGATCCCTCTACAGATACGCAGTATTTT; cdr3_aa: CATSDPSTDTQYF
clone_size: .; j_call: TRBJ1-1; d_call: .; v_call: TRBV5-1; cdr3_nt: TGCGCCAGCAGCTTTTGGGGCGTCGACACTGAAGCTTTCTTT; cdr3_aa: CASSFWGVDTEAFF
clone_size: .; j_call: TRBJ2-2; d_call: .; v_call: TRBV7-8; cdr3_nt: TGTGCCAGCAGCTTAGCGACGTGGACGTACGGCGGGGAGCTGTTTTTT; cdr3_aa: CASSLATWTYGGELFF
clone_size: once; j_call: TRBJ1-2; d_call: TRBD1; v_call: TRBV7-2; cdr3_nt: TGTGCCAGCAGCTTCGACAGGGGCTCCTTGCGTGGCTACACCTTC; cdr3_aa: CASSFDRGSLRGYTF
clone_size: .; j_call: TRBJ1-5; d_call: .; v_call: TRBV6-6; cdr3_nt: TGTGCCAGCACACTACAGGGAGGAAGCAATCAGCCCCAGCATTTT; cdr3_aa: CASTLQGGSNQPQHF
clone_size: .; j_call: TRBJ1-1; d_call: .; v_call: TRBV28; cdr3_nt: TGTGCTGGGGGGCAGCTGAACACTGAAGCTTTCTTT; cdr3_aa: CAGGQLNTEAFF
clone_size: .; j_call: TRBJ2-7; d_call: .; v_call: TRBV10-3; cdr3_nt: TGTGCCGCTGCAGGGGATCGGTACGAGCAGTACTTC; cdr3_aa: CAAAGDRYEQYF
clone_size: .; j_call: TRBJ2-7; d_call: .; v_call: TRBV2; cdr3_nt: TGTGCCAGCAGCTATGATTTTGAGCTTACCTACGAGCAGTACTTC; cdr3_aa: CASSYDFELTYEQYF
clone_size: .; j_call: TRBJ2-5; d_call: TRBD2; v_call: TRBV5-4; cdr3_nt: TGTGCCAGCCGTCCAAACAGCGGGAGAAGGGAGACCCAGTACTTC; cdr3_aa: CASRPNSGRRETQYF
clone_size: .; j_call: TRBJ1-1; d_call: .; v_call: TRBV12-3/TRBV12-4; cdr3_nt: TGTGCCAGCAGTCTCGACAGTCCAGGGGCTTTCTTT; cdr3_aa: CASSLDSPGAFF
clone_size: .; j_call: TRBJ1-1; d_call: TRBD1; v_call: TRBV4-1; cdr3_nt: TGCGCCAGCAGCCAAGTTCTCCGGACAGGGAACACTGAAGCTTTCTTT; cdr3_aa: CASSQVLRTGNTEAFF
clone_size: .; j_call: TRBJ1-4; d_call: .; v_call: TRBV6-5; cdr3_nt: TGTGCCAGCAATGGGCAGAGTAATGAAAAACTGTTTTTT; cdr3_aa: CASNGQSNEKLFF
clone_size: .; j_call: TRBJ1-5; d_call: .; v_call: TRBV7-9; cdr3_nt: TGTGCCAGCAGCCCGGGTGAATCGGCTCAGCCCCAGCATTTT; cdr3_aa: CASSPGESAQPQHF
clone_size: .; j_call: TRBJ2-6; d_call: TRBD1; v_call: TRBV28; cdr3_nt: TGTGCCAGCAGTCCGGAGACAGGGGTTTCTGGGGCCAACGTCCTGACTTTC; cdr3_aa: CASSPETGVSGANVLTF
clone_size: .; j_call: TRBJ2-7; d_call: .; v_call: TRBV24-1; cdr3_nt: TGTGCCACCAGTGCCTTGGCTGGCGAGCAGTACTTC; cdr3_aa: CATSALAGEQYF
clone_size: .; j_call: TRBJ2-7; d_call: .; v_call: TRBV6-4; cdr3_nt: TGTGCCAGCAGTGGCACGGGGGGCCCCTACGAGCAGTACTTC; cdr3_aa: CASSGTGGPYEQYF
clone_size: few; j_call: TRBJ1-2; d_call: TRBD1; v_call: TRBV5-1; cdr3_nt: TGCGCCAGCAGCCCGGGGACAGGGAGTATTGGTGGCTACACCTTC; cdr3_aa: CASSPGTGSIGGYTF
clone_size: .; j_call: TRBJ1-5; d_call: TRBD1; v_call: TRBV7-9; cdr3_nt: TGTGCCAGCAGCCGGTGGACAGGGGGGAATCAGCCCCAGCATTTT; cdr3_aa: CASSRWTGGNQPQHF
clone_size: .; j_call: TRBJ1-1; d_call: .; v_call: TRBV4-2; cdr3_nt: TGTGCCAGCAGCCTACTTTCGGCGAACACTGAAGCTTTCTTT; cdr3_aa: CASSLLSANTEAFF
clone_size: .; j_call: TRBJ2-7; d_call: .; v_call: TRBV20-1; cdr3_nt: TGCAGTGCTAGAGGTGTTTACGAGCAGTACTTC; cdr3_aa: CSARGVYEQYF
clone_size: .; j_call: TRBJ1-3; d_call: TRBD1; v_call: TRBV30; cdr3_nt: TGTGCCTGGACCCGGGACAGGGTCCTCTCTGGAAACACCATATATTTT; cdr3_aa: CAWTRDRVLSGNTIYF
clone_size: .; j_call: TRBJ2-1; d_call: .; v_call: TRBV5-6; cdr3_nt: TGTGCCAGCAGCCCCCAGGGGAGCCCTGGGAATGAGCAGTTCTTC; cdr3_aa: CASSPQGSPGNEQFF
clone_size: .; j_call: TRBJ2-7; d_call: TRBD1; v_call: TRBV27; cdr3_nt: TGTGCCAGCAGCGCGAAGGACAGGGCAGCCTACGAGCAGTACTTC; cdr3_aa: CASSAKDRAAYEQYF
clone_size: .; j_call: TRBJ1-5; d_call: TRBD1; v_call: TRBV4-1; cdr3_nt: TGCGCCAGCAGCCAGGTCGCAGGGGGCCTCAATCAGCCCCAGCATTTT; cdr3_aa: CASSQVAGGLNQPQHF
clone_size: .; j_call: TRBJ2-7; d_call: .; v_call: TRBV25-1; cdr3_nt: TGTGCCAGCAGTGTCCGGCAGGGCTACGAGCAGTACTTC; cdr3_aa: CASSVRQGYEQYF
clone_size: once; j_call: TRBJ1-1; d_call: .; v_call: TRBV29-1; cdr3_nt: TGCAGCGCCTCCGGGACCTTGAGTCCTGAAGCTTTCTTT; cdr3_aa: CSASGTLSPEAFF
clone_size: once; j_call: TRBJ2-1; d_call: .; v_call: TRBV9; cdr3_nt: TGTGCCAGCAGCGTAGAGCCAGCGAGCGACAATGAGCAGTTCTTC; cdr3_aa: CASSVEPASDNEQFF
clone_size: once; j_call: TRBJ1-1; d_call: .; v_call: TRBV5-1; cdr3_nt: TGCGCCAGCAGCTTGGTCGGGACACGGAACACTGAAGCTTTCTTT; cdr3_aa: CASSLVGTRNTEAFF
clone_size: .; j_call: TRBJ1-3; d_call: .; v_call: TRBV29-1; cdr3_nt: TGCAGCGTTGTAACAGGCTTCGGAAACACCATATATTTT; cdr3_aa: CSVVTGFGNTIYF
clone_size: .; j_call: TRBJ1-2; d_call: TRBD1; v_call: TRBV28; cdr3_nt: TGTGCCAGCAGTTTATCCGGGACAGGCGGTTATGGCTACACCTTC; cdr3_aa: CASSLSGTGGYGYTF
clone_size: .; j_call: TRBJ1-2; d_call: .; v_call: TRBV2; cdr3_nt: TGTGCCAGCAGTGATCGATTAGGGGTGTATTATGGCTACACCTTC; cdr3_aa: CASSDRLGVYYGYTF
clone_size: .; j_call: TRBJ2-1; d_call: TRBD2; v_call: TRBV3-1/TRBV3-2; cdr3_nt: TGTGCCAGCGGTACTAGCGTCGATGAGCAGTTCTTC; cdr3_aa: CASGTSVDEQFF
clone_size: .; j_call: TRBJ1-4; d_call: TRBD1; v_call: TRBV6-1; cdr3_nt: TGTGCCAGCAGTGAGGGGACAGATAATGAAAAACTGTTTTTT; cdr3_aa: CASSEGTDNEKLFF